This TCR beta chain came from a study of shared clonotypes between healthy human individuals. Study information: Donors consisted of two women and three men between 18 and 49. The study, taken as a whole, reports: Since donors were few, the genetic and exposure-history diversity represented was limited.

V dropped 8 bases and J dropped 3; count of bases not matched to a gene: 13. The CDR3 is made up of 17 amino acids. The V gene's germline CDR1 is SNHLY and CDR2 FYNNEI. Worth noting for this clone: Antigen unknown.

Evenly divided among several immunoSEQ plates was the genomic DNA of each subset. This table comes from immunoSEQ multiplex PCR, and its TCRdb copy is limited to in-frame clones, with some not included. The sample has about 2.3 million clones, over 85% seen once. This receptor was identified in a young man in good health. Some clones in this sample may be carry-over from other donors' samples. Sequences were obtained from naive CD4+ T cells from PBMCs. Specified subset: CD45RA+ positively selected. V gene TRBV2 combines with J gene TRBJ1-1; 12 positions match TRBD1. CDR3 nucleotides: TGTGCCAGCGGATCCGGGACAGGGGGCTGGGGAGACACTGAAGCTTTCTTT. It is translated as CASGSGTGGWGDTEAFF.